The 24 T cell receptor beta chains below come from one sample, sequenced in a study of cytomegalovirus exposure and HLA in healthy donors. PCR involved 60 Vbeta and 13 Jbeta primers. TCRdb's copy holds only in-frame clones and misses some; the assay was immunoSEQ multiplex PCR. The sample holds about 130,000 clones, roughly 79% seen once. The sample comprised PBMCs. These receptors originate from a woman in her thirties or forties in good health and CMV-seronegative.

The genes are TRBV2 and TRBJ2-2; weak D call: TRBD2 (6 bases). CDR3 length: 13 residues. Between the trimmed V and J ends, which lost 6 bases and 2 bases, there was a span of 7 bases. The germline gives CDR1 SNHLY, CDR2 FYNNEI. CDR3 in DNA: TGTGCCAGCAGGGGACTTAACACCGGGGAGCTGTTTTTT. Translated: CASRGLNTGELFF.

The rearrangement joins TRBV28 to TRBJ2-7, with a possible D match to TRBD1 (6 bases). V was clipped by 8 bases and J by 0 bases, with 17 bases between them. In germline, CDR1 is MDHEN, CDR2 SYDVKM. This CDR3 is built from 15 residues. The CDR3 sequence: CASGTGTPFSYEQYF. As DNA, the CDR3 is TGTGCCAGCGGAACCGGGACACCGTTCTCCTACGAGCAGTACTTC. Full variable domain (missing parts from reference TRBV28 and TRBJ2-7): DVKVTQSSRYLVKRTGEKVFLECVQDMDHENMFWYRQDPGLGLRLIYFSYDVKMKEKGDIPEGYSVSREKKERFSLILESASTNQTSMYLCASGTGTPFSYEQYFGPGTRLTVT.

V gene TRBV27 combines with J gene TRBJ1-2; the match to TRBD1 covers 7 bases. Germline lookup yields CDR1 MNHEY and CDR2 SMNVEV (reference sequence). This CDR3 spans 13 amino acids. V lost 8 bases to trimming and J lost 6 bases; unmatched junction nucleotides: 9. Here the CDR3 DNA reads TGTGCCAGCGGCCTAGGGGGCGCGAATGGCTACACCTTC. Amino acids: CASGLGGANGYTF.

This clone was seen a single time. The CDR3 loop is CASSINDRMNTEAFF. The CDR3 DNA is TGTGCCAGTAGTATCAACGACAGGATGAACACTGAAGCTTTCTTT. This chain connects TRBV19 to TRBJ1-1, with D maybe TRBD1 (6 bases). Germline V gene data show CDR1 as LNHDA and CDR2 as SQIVND (reference sequence). V dropped 3 bases and J dropped 0 bases, with 11 bases sitting between them. The CDR3 sequence is 15 residues long.

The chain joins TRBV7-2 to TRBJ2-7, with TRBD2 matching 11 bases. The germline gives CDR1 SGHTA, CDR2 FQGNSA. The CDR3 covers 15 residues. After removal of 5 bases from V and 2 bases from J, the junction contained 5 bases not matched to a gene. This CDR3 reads CASSPLLAGAYEQYF. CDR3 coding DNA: TGTGCCAGCAGCCCGCTACTAGCGGGAGCCTACGAGCAGTACTTC. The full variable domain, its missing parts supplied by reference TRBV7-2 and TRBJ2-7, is GAGVSQSPSNKVTEKGKDVELRCDPISGHTALYWYRQSLGQGLEFLIYFQGNSAPDKSGLPSDRFSAERTGGSVSTLTIQRTQQEDSAVYLCASSPLLAGAYEQYFGPGTRLTVT.

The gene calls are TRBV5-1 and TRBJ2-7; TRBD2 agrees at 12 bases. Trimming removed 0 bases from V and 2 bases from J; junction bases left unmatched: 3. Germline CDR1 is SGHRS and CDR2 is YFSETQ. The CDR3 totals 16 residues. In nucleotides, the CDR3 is TGCGCCAGCAGCTTGGCCGGACTAGCGGGGACCTACGAGCAGTACTTC. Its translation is CASSLAGLAGTYEQYF.

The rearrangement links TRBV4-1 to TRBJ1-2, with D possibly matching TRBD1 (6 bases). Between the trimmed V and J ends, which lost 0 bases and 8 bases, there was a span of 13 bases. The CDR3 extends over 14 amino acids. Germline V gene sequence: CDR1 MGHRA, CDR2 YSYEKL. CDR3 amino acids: CASSQERGAEGYTF. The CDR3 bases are TGCGCCAGCAGCCAAGAGCGGGGGGCGGAGGGCTACACCTTC.

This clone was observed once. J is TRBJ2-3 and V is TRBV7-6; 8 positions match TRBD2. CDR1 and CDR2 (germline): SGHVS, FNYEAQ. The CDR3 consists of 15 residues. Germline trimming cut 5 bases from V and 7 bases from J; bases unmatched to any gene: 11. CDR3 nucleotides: TGTGCCAGCAGCGCTAGCGGGTCCGACCAATATACGCAGTATTTT. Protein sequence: CASSASGSDQYTQYF.

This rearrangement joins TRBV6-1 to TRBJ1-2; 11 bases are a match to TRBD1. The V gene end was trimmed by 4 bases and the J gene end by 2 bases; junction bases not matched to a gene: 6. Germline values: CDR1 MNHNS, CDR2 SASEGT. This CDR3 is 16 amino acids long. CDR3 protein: CASSAARDRGNYGYTF. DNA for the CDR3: TGTGCCAGCAGTGCAGCACGGGACAGGGGGAACTATGGCTACACCTTC.

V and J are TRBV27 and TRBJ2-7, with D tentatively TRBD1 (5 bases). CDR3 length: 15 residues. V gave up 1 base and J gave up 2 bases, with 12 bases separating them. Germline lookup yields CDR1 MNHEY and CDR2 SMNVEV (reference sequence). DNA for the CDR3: TGTGCCAGCAGTTTATGGCAGGGCAGCCCCTACGAGCAGTACTTC. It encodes CASSLWQGSPYEQYF.

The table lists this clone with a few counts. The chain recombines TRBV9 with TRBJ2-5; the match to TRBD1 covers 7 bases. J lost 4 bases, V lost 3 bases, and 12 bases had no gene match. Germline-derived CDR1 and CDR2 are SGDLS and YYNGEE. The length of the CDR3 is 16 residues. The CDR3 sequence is CASSGLGTAGGETQYF. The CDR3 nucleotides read TGTGCCAGCAGCGGACTTGGGACAGCTGGAGGAGAGACCCAGTACTTC.

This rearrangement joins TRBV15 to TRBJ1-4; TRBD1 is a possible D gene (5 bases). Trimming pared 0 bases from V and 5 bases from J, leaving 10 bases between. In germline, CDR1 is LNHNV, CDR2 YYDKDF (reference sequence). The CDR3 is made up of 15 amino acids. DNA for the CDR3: TGTGCCACCAGCAGAGAGGCGGGGGGGAATGAAAAACTGTTTTTT. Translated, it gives CATSREAGGNEKLFF.

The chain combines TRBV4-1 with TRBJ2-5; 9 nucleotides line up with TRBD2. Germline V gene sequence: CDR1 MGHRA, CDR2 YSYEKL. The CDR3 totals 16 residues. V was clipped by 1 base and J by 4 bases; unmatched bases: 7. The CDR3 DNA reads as TGCGCCAGCAGCCAAGGTAACCTAGCGGGGAGAGAGACCCAGTACTTC. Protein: CASSQGNLAGRETQYF.

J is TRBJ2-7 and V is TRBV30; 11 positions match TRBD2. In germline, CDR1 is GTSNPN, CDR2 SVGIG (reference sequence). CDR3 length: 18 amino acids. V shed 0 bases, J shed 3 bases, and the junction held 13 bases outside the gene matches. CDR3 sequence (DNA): TGTGCCTGGAGTGTAAAGGCTAGCGGGGGGCCCCTCCACTACGAGCAGTACTTC. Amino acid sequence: CAWSVKASGGPLHYEQYF.

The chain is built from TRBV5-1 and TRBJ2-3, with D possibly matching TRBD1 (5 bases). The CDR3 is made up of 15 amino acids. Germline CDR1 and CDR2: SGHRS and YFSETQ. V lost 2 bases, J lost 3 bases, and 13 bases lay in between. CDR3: CASSFRTPGTDTQYF. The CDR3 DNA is TGCGCCAGCAGCTTCCGCACTCCAGGGACAGATACGCAGTATTTT.

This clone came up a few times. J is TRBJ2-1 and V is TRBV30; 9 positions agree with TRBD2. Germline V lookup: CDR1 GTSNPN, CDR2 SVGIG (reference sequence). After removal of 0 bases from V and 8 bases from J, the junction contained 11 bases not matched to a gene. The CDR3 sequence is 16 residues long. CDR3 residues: CAWSVLGGRAGYEQFF. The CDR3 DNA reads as TGTGCCTGGAGTGTACTTGGCGGGAGGGCCGGTTATGAGCAGTTCTTC.

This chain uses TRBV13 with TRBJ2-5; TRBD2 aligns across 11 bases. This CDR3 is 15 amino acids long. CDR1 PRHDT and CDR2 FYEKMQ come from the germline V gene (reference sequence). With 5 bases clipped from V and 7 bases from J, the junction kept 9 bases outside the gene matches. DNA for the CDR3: TGTGCCAGCAGCCAACTAGCGGGAGAGGGACGGACCCAGTACTTC. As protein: CASSQLAGEGRTQYF.

This CDR3 is CAWSTGNSYEQYF. CDR3 nucleotides: TGTGCCTGGAGTACAGGAAACTCCTACGAGCAGTACTTC. The chain employs TRBV30 and TRBJ2-5; D is perhaps TRBD1 (5 bases). Judging by the DNA end, TRBJ2-7 fits better; the J call may be wrong. This CDR3 has 13 amino acids. The germline V gene encodes CDR1 GTSNPN and CDR2 SVGIG (reference sequence).

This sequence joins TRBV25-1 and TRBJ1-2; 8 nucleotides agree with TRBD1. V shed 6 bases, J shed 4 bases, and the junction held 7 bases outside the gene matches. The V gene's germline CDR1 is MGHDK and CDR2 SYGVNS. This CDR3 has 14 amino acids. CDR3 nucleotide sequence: TGTGCCAGCAGCGGGGGGACAGGCATCTATGGCTACACCTTC. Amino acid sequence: CASSGGTGIYGYTF.

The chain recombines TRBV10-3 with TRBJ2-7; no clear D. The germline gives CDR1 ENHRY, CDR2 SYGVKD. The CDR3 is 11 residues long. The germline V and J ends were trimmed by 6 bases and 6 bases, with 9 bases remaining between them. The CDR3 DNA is TGTGCCATCAGCAGGAACTCCGAGCAGTACTTC. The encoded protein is CAISRNSEQYF.

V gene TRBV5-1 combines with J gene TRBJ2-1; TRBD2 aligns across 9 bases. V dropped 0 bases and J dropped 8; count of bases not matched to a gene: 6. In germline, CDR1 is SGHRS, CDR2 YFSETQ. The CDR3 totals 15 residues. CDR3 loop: CASSLGSSGNHEQFF. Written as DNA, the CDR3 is TGCGCCAGCAGCTTGGGGTCTAGCGGGAATCATGAGCAGTTCTTC.

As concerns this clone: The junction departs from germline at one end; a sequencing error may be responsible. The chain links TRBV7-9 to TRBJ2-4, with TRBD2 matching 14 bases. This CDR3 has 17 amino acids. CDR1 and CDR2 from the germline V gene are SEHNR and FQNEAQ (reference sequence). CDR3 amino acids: CASSLTSGRAGGNSQYF. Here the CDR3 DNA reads TGTGCCAGCAGCTTGACTAGCGGGAGGGCCGGGGGAAACAGTCAGTACTTC.

CDR3 in amino acids: CASSYVPRTGRNSNQPQHF. DNA for the CDR3: TGTGCCAGCAGCTACGTACCCCGGACAGGGAGAAATAGCAATCAGCCCCAGCATTTT. This sequence joins TRBV13 and TRBJ1-5; 8 nucleotides align to TRBD1. CDR1 and CDR2 (germline): PRHDT, FYEKMQ (reference sequence). V dropped 4 bases and J dropped 0; count of bases not matched to a gene: 14. There are 19 residues in the CDR3.

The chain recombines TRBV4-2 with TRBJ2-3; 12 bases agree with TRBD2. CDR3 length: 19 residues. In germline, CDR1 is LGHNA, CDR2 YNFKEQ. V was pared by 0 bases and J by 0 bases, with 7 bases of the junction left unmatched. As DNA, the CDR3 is TGTGCCAGCAGCCAAGAGAGGCTAGCGGGAGGGCTCAGCACAGATACGCAGTATTTT. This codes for CASSQERLAGGLSTDTQYF.